What follows are 14 T cell receptor beta chains derived from one specimen sequenced in a study of neurological immune-mediated disorders. MiXCR was run by TCRdb on the 5' RACE reads, yielding one entry per CDR3 protein. The profile shows tens of thousands of distinct CDR3 sequences, under 3.5% of them singletons. What was sequenced was PBMCs. Receptors were obtained from a man aged 40-49 years with multiple sclerosis.

This clonotype was counted at least ten times. The chain uses TRBV20-1 and TRBJ1-2, with TRBD1 matching 7 bases. The CDR3 has 11 residues. V shed 3 bases and J 8 bases; nucleotides not matched to a gene: 3. Germline CDR1 DFQATT, CDR2 SNEGSKA (reference sequence). This CDR3 reads CSARTGKGYTF. The CDR3, as DNA: TGCAGTGCTAGGACAGGGAAGGGCTACACCTTC.

Ten or more counts support this clonotype. This chain links TRBV20-1 with TRBJ2-1; 9 positions match TRBD2. Germline V gene data show CDR1 as DFQATT and CDR2 as SNEGSKA (reference sequence). This CDR3 contains 11 residues. With 7 bases clipped from V and 5 bases from J, the junction kept 0 bases outside the gene matches. CDR3 in amino acids: CSGLADNEQFF. DNA of the CDR3: TGCAGTGGACTAGCGGACAATGAGCAGTTCTTC.

This clonotype was seen ten or more times. DNA for the CDR3: TGTGCCATCAGTGAGTCGACAGGTCTTAATCAGCCCCAGCATTTT. Translating gives CAISESTGLNQPQHF. The gene calls are TRBV10-3 and TRBJ1-5; D is possibly TRBD1 (6 bases). Trimming left V 0 bases short and J 4 bases short, with 10 bases between. Germline assignment: CDR1 ENHRY and CDR2 SYGVKD. The CDR3 loop spans 15 amino acids.

This clonotype was counted ten times or more. The V call is TRBV29-1, the J call TRBJ2-7; the match to TRBD2 covers 10 bases. The CDR3 totals 14 residues. Germline V CDR1 and CDR2: SQVTM, ANQGSEA. V lost 6 bases and J lost 6; bases outside the gene matches: 11. CDR3 sequence reads: CSVREGKREGEQYF. CDR3 bases: TGCAGCGTCAGGGAGGGCAAGCGGGAGGGCGAGCAGTACTTC.

This clonotype occurred many times. CDR3 sequence (DNA): TGTGCCAGCAGCTACGACAGCTATGGCTACACCTTC. This gives the protein CASSYDSYGYTF. The chain joins TRBV6-5 to TRBJ1-2; TRBD1 is a possible D gene (5 bases). The V gene lost 6 bases and the J gene lost 4 bases, with 9 bases spanning the gap. The length of the CDR3 is 12 residues. Germline V gene data show CDR1 as MNHEY and CDR2 as SVGAGI.

This clonotype occurred many times. V is TRBV12-3 or TRBV12-4 and J is TRBJ2-7; D is undetermined. Trimming stripped 6 bases from V and 6 bases from J, with 18 bases between. This CDR3 comprises 14 residues. In nucleotides, the CDR3 is TGTGCCAGCAGCTCGAGAAGGAAACGGCCCGAGCAGTACTTC. This sequence encodes CASSSRRKRPEQYF.

This clonotype was recorded at least ten times. V usage is TRBV12-3 or TRBV12-4 and J usage is TRBJ2-3, with 8 bases matching TRBD2. This CDR3 is 12 amino acids long. V lost 5 bases to trimming and J lost 6 bases; unmatched junction nucleotides: 1. CDR3 region: CASSRLADTQYF. CDR3 sequence (DNA): TGTGCCAGCAGTCGACTAGCGGATACGCAGTATTTT.

This clonotype has at least ten counts. V gene TRBV11-2 combines with J gene TRBJ1-1, with a tentative D call TRBD1 (5 bases). This CDR3 is 13 amino acids long. Germline values: CDR1 SGHAT, CDR2 FQNNGV. The V and J ends lost 7 bases and 1 base respectively, with 10 bases between them. CDR3 in amino acids: CASNTGRNTEAFF. The CDR3 DNA reads as TGTGCCAGCAACACGGGGCGGAACACTGAAGCTTTCTTT.

This clonotype was detected ten times or more. The chain couples TRBV7-8 to TRBJ2-5; weak D call: TRBD2 (6 bases). The CDR3 loop spans 12 amino acids. Germline CDR1 reads SGHVS; CDR2 reads FQNEAQ. The V gene lost 7 bases and the J gene lost 5 bases, with 11 bases spanning the gap. The chain's CDR3 is CASTGSGETQYF. CDR3 coding DNA: TGTGCCAGCACCGGGAGCGGGGAGACCCAGTACTTC.

The table lists this clonotype with many counts. The V call is TRBV7-9, the J call TRBJ2-1; the match to TRBD1 covers 7 bases. This CDR3 spans 13 amino acids. CDR1 SEHNR and CDR2 FQNEAQ come from the germline V gene (reference sequence). V shed 4 bases, J shed 10 bases, and the junction held 7 bases outside the gene matches. The CDR3 DNA reads TGTGCCAGCAGCTCCCAGAACAGGGGCGAGCAGTTCTTC. Amino acid sequence: CASSSQNRGEQFF.

This clonotype turned up a few times. The chain carries TRBV20-1 and TRBJ2-5; 8 nucleotides align to TRBD1. The CDR3 is made up of 14 amino acids. The V segment lost 5 bases and the J segment 4 bases; nucleotides outside the gene matches: 9. The germline gives CDR1 DFQATT, CDR2 SNEGSKA (reference sequence). This CDR3 reads CSAGRTGMGETQYF. The CDR3 DNA reads TGCAGTGCTGGCAGGACAGGGATGGGAGAGACCCAGTACTTC.

This clonotype was counted at least ten times. The gene calls are TRBV30 and TRBJ2-3; TRBD1 might be the D (5 bases). The CDR3 length is 11 residues. Germline CDR1 reads GTSNPN; CDR2 reads SVGIG (reference sequence). The germline V and J ends were trimmed by 4 bases and 5 bases, with 7 bases remaining between them. CDR3 in DNA: TGTGCCTGGACCCAGGGAGATACGCAGTATTTT. Translating it yields CAWTQGDTQYF.

This clonotype was counted once. An end of the junction differs from the germline gene, which may be a read error. The genes are TRBV7-9 and TRBJ2-3; possibly TRBD1 for D (6 bases). The CDR3 has 16 residues. Germline CDR1 is SEHNR and CDR2 is FQNEAQ (reference sequence). This CDR3 reads CASSLARGEGTDTQYF. The CDR3 bases are TGTGCCAGCAGCTTAGCCAGGGGTGAGGGCACGGATACGCAGTATTTT.

In its sample, this clonotype was seen many times. This rearrangement joins TRBV20-1 to TRBJ2-3; D not certain. Germline assignment: CDR1 DFQATT and CDR2 SNEGSKA (reference sequence). The V and J ends lost 5 bases and 3 bases respectively, with 18 bases between them. The CDR3 totals 15 residues. The CDR3 sequence: CSAFRPNVRTDTQYF. DNA for the CDR3: TGCAGTGCTTTCCGGCCCAATGTGAGGACAGATACGCAGTATTTT.